The source of this T cell receptor (beta chain) is a study of blood T cells in healthy people across ages. The study, taken as a whole, reports: Using unsorted PBMCs precluded a conclusive naive versus antigen-experienced comparison. Higher diversity and more naive CD4+ cells were features of long-lived donors, compared to aged donors.

Germline lookup yields CDR1 SEHNR and CDR2 FQNEAQ (reference sequence). The CDR3 consists of 15 residues. V gave up 7 bases and J gave up 0 bases, with 13 bases separating them. The use of a sample-barcoded 5' primer and a J-beta primer mix characterized a second PCR of 7 to 11 cycles. Each of the cDNA molecules was tagged by a template-switch adaptor with 12 random nucleotides. TCRdb re-analysed the 5' RACE reads in MiXCR, keeping a single row per CDR3 protein. The sample lists roughly 1.5 million distinct CDR3 sequences, 35% to 45% occurring once. On this clonotype: Its antigen is currently unknown.

Sequencing used blood. This chain uses TRBV7-9 with TRBJ1-3; D gene unclear. The source is a woman aged 18-29 years in good health. DNA of the CDR3: TGTGCCAGCACCCCGGGGTCCCTCTCTGGAAACACCATATATTTT. It translates to CASTPGSLSGNTIYF.